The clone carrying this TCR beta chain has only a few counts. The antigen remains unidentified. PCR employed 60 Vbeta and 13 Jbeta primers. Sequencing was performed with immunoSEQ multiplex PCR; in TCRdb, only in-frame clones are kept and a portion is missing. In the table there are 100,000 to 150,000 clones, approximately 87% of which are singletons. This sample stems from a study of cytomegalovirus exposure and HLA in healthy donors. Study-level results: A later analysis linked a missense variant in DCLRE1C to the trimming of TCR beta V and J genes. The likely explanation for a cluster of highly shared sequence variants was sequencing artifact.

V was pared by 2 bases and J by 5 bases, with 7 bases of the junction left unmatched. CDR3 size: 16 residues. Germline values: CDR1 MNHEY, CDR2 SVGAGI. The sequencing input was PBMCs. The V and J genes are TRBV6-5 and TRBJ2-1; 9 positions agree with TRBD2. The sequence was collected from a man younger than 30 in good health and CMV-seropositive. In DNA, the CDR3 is TGTGCCAGCAGTTACGGTCCTAGCGGGGCCGACAATGAGCAGTTCTTC. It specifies CASSYGPSGADNEQFF.